The 21 T cell receptor beta chains reported below all come from one sample, sequenced in a study of blood T cell repertoires in COVID-19. Assay used: immunoSEQ multiplex PCR; TCRdb lists only in-frame clones, some missing. The sample holds approximately 94,000 clones, 85% seen once. Sequences were obtained from peripheral blood. The receptors stem from a human donor in a cohort sampled during active COVID-19.

The rearrangement links TRBV27 to TRBJ2-7; perhaps TRBD2 as D (7 bases). This CDR3 has 15 residues. Germline CDR1 and CDR2: MNHEY and SMNVEV (reference sequence). Trimming took 6 bases from V and 7 from J, leaving 22 bases between them. The CDR3: CASSSSHRGAGEQYF. CDR3 nucleotides: TGTGCCAGCAGCTCCTCACACCGGGGGGCAGGAGAGCAGTACTTC.

The rearrangement joins TRBV6-2 or TRBV6-3 to TRBJ2-7; 9 bases match TRBD2. The CDR3 spans 14 residues. V lost 0 bases, J lost 4 bases, and 1 base stayed unmatched. Germline V lookup: CDR1 MNHEY, CDR2 SVGEGT. The CDR3: CASSYSRGGYEQYF. The CDR3 DNA is TGTGCCAGCAGTTACTCGCGGGGGGGTTACGAGCAGTACTTC.

The rearrangement joins TRBV7-2 to TRBJ2-5; D possibly corresponds to TRBD2 (5 bases). Trimming removed 2 bases from V and 5 bases from J, with 15 bases in between. Germline CDR1 is SGHTA and CDR2 is FQGNSA. There are 15 residues in the CDR3. In DNA, the CDR3 is TGTGCCAGCAGCTTACTCAGCGGCACATCGGAGACCCAGTACTTC. Amino acid sequence: CASSLLSGTSETQYF.

The chain combines TRBV29-1 with TRBJ2-1; TRBD1 matches at 12 bases. Losses at the gene ends were 3 bases for V and 3 bases for J; bases not matched to a gene: 6. CDR1 is SQVTM and CDR2 is ANQGSEA in the germline V gene. This CDR3 comprises 16 residues. CDR3 region: CSVDPGTGGFYNEQFF. The CDR3 region has the DNA TGCAGCGTTGACCCCGGGACAGGGGGCTTCTACAATGAGCAGTTCTTC.

This chain connects TRBV18 to TRBJ2-5; 8 nucleotides agree with TRBD2. The germline V gene encodes CDR1 KGHSH and CDR2 LQKENI. The length of the CDR3 is 14 residues. With V trimmed by 6 bases and J by 7 bases, 10 bases remained unmatched. The CDR3 region is CASSQSGGRGTQYF. The DNA for the CDR3 is TGTGCCAGCTCGCAAAGCGGGGGCCGGGGGACCCAGTACTTC.

This clone was observed once. The chain links TRBV2 to TRBJ2-1, with 9 bases aligning to TRBD1. Germline V CDR1 and CDR2: SNHLY, FYNNEI. There are 14 residues in the CDR3. Germline trimming cut 6 bases from V and 5 bases from J; bases unmatched to any gene: 5. The DNA of the CDR3 is TGTGCCAGCAGCAAGGGACAGGGACACAATGAGCAGTTCTTC. This encodes CASSKGQGHNEQFF. The full variable domain, with the rest looked up from reference TRBV2 and TRBJ2-1, is EPEVTQTPSHQVTQMGQEVILRCVPISNHLYFYWYRQILGQKVEFLVSFYNNEISEKSEIFDDQFSVERPDGSNFTLKIRSTKLEDSAMYFCASSKGQGHNEQFFGPGTRLTVL.

The rearrangement uses TRBV4-3 and TRBJ1-4, with a tentative D call TRBD1 (5 bases). CDR1 LGHNA and CDR2 YSLEER come from the germline V gene. The CDR3 runs to 17 residues. V lost 4 bases, J lost 5 bases, and 20 bases lay in between. The CDR3 DNA sequence: TGCGCCAGCAGCCGGCTACGGGGAGGGGCGGGAAATGAAAAACTGTTTTTT. Protein sequence: CASSRLRGGAGNEKLFF.

This clone was counted only a few times. The CDR3: CASSPKPRVGYEQYF. The CDR3 nucleotides read TGTGCCAGCAGTCCAAAGCCCAGGGTCGGCTACGAGCAGTACTTC. The chain carries TRBV7-9 and TRBJ2-7; TRBD1 might be the D (5 bases). The CDR3 is 15 residues long. With 6 bases removed from V and 3 bases from J, the gap between germline ends came to 18 bases. Looked up from germline, CDR1 is SEHNR and CDR2 is FQNEAQ (reference sequence).

The V and J genes are TRBV4-3 and TRBJ2-1, with 8 bases fitting TRBD2. Germline V CDR1 and CDR2: LGHNA, YSLEER. The CDR3 totals 15 residues. The V and J ends lost 5 bases and 4 bases, in that order; junction bases with no gene match: 7. CDR3 in amino acids: CASSAGGMGYNEQFF. The CDR3 DNA follows: TGCGCCAGCAGCGCGGGAGGAATGGGGTACAATGAGCAGTTCTTC.

The CDR3 here is CASLKPTWDRGIATDTQYF. The CDR3 bases are TGTGCCAGCTTAAAACCTACCTGGGATAGGGGTATCGCCACAGATACGCAGTATTTT. The chain is built from TRBV18 and TRBJ2-3; D is possibly TRBD1 (5 bases). V lost 7 bases, J lost 2 bases, and 28 bases lay in between. The CDR3 is made up of 19 amino acids. Germline lookup yields CDR1 KGHSH and CDR2 LQKENI.

This clone was seen only once. As DNA, the CDR3 is TGTGCCAGCAGTATACAGGGGGAGGGTCAGCCCCAGCATTTT. As protein: CASSIQGEGQPQHF. V and J are TRBV6-6 and TRBJ1-5; TRBD1 matches at 8 bases. CDR1 and CDR2 from the germline V gene are MNHNY and SVGAGI (reference sequence). There are 14 residues in the CDR3. J was trimmed by 6 bases and V by 5 bases; bases with no gene match: 6.

This clone occurred a few times. The chain employs TRBV24-1 and TRBJ2-5; TRBD1 matches 9 bases. Germline lookup yields CDR1 KGHDR and CDR2 SFDVKD. Unmatched junction bases numbered 6, after V lost 9 bases and J lost 5 bases. The CDR3 covers 13 residues. CDR3 nucleotide sequence: TGTGCCACCGCGGGGACAGGGAGCGAGACCCAGTACTTC. This gives the protein CATAGTGSETQYF.

The J gene is TRBJ2-3, the V gene TRBV28; 12 bases map to TRBD2. CDR3 length equals 17 residues. Trimming removed 5 bases from V and 5 bases from J; junction bases left unmatched: 11. The V gene's germline CDR1 is MDHEN and CDR2 SYDVKM. The CDR3, as DNA: TGTGCCAGCAGTAAAGGGACTAGCGGGTGGTCGGGAGATACGCAGTATTTT. Amino acids: CASSKGTSGWSGDTQYF.

This clone was seen once. The gene calls are TRBV20-1 and TRBJ2-3, with TRBD1 matching 11 bases. The ends lost 3 bases at V and 5 bases at J; junction bases unmatched: 16. This CDR3 is 18 amino acids long. Germline lookup yields CDR1 DFQATT and CDR2 SNEGSKA (reference sequence). Here the CDR3 reads CSASNLGQGALSVDTQYF. The CDR3 bases are TGCAGTGCTAGTAATTTAGGACAGGGGGCGCTTTCGGTAGATACGCAGTATTTT.

The gene calls are TRBV19 and TRBJ1-5, with D unresolved. The CDR3 covers 16 residues. CDR1 is LNHDA, CDR2 SQIVND, per germline (reference sequence). V was trimmed by 4 bases and J by 1 base, leaving 14 bases between them. The CDR3 is CASSNSRGISNQPQHF. The CDR3 DNA sequence: TGTGCCAGTAGTAATAGTAGAGGGATAAGCAATCAGCCCCAGCATTTT.

The chain has TRBV7-2 and TRBJ2-2; tentatively, D is TRBD2 (5 bases). Germline V gives CDR1 SGHTA, CDR2 FQGNSA. This CDR3 spans 17 amino acids. V was trimmed by 5 bases and J by 0 bases, leaving 16 bases between them. As DNA, the CDR3 is TGTGCCAGCAGCGCCGGAGCCGGCGGGCCGAACACCGGGGAGCTGTTTTTT. Residues: CASSAGAGGPNTGELFF.

The chain joins TRBV6-5 to TRBJ1-1, with TRBD1 matching over 8 bases. Germline lookup yields CDR1 MNHEY and CDR2 SVGAGI. The length of the CDR3 is 13 residues. Trimming took 5 bases from V and 4 from J; bases not matched to a gene: 3. The CDR3 DNA follows: TGTGCCAGCAGTCTTACAGGGGGCACTGAAGCTTTCTTT. Its translation: CASSLTGGTEAFF.

This clone has only one observation. The chain is built from TRBV19 and TRBJ1-4; maybe TRBD1 (6 bases). Trimming took 3 bases from V and 8 from J, leaving 28 bases between them. This CDR3 contains 19 residues. Germline V gene lookup returns CDR1 LNHDA and CDR2 SQIVND (reference sequence). In nucleotides, the CDR3 is TGTGCCAGTAGTATTCTGGGATTGGACAGCTTTAAATCGGCCGAAAAACTGTTTTTT. Its translation is CASSILGLDSFKSAEKLFF.

The chain links TRBV19 to TRBJ1-1; maybe TRBD1 (6 bases). This CDR3 comprises 15 residues. Germline CDR1 and CDR2: LNHDA and SQIVND (reference sequence). Trimming took off 5 bases at V and 1 base at J, with 14 bases between the two ends. The CDR3 here is CASSRLGTTNTEAFF. DNA of the CDR3: TGTGCCAGTAGTCGTCTGGGGACAACGAACACTGAAGCTTTCTTT.

This chain connects TRBV18 to TRBJ1-4; 8 bases fit TRBD1. There are 14 residues in the CDR3. Germline trimming cut 4 bases from V and 5 bases from J; bases unmatched to any gene: 3. CDR1 KGHSH and CDR2 LQKENI come from the germline V gene. CDR3 amino acids: CASSRTGTNEKLFF. In nucleotides, the CDR3 is TGTGCCAGCTCACGGACAGGGACAAATGAAAAACTGTTTTTT.

This clone was seen a few times. The chain has TRBV18 and TRBJ2-2; perhaps TRBD1 as D (5 bases). CDR1 and CDR2 (germline): KGHSH, LQKENI. The CDR3 totals 16 residues. Trimming left V 4 bases short and J 7 bases short, with 19 bases between. DNA of the CDR3: TGTGCCAGCTCACAACACCATTCAGGGTTCATCGGGGAGCTGTTTTTT. Translating gives CASSQHHSGFIGELFF.